These T cell receptor beta chains were read from a single sample in a study of graft-versus-host responses after intestinal transplantation. Profiled with immunoSEQ multiplex PCR; TCRdb holds only in-frame clones, not every one. The sample shows about 3,300 clones, approximately 81% of them seen only once. The specimen was ileum tissue, collected approximately 17 and 21 days after intestinal transplantation. The receptors here all came from a human patient who received an intestinal transplant, so some T cells may come from the graft donor. CDR3s include the opening cysteine and the closing phenylalanine or tryptophan. Fields, in order: V gene, D gene, clone size, J gene, CDR3 protein, CDR3 DNA. A D gene is named only where the DNA matches it firmly. Size values are once, few and many counts, or a class for expanded clones, and some rows have none.

TRBV4-1	-	-	TRBJ2-1	CASSQLRAGSTSYNEQFF	TGCGCCAGCAGCCAATTGAGGGCGGGGTCGACGTCCTACAATGAGCAGTTCTTC
TRBV9	TRBD1	-	TRBJ2-1	CASSVDGGQGNEQFF	TGTGCCAGCAGCGTAGACGGGGGACAGGGGAATGAGCAGTTCTTC
TRBV10-3	TRBD1	-	TRBJ1-1	CAISELRTGGGPEAFF	TGTGCCATCAGTGAGCTTAGGACAGGGGGGGGCCCTGAAGCTTTCTTT
TRBV5-5	-	-	TRBJ1-6	CASSFSRYNSPLHF	TGTGCCAGCAGCTTTTCCCGGTATAATTCACCCCTCCACTTT
TRBV11-2	TRBD2	-	TRBJ2-1	CASTRTGGRYNEQFF	TGTGCCAGCACCAGAACGGGGGGACGATACAATGAGCAGTTCTTC
TRBV2	-	once	TRBJ1-2	CASSVFLQGNGYTF	TGTGCCAGCAGTGTATTCCTACAGGGAAATGGCTACACCTTC
TRBV27	TRBD1	-	TRBJ2-5	CASSAPGQGATQYF	TGTGCCAGCAGTGCGCCGGGACAGGGGGCAACCCAGTACTTC
TRBV7-6	TRBD1	-	TRBJ2-1	CASSLPGQGNYNEQFF	TGTGCCAGCAGCTTACCGGGACAGGGGAACTACAATGAGCAGTTCTTC
TRBV19	TRBD2	-	TRBJ2-7	CASSIKRGRNEQYF	TGTGCCAGTAGTATAAAGCGGGGTCGGAACGAGCAGTACTTC
TRBV7-8	TRBD2	once	TRBJ2-3	CASSLGAGGPTDTQYF	TGTGCCAGCAGCTTAGGAGCGGGGGGGCCGACAGATACGCAGTATTTT
TRBV4-2	-	-	TRBJ1-2	CASSQSQEDGYTF	TGTGCCAGCAGCCAATCCCAAGAGGATGGCTACACCTTC
TRBV7-2	-	-	TRBJ2-7	CASSLGGGISYEQYF	TGTGCCAGCAGCTTAGGAGGAGGGATCTCCTACGAGCAGTACTTC
TRBV4-1	TRBD1	-	TRBJ2-2	CASSQDITSRQGVYTGELFF	TGCGCCAGCAGCCAAGACATTACGAGTAGGCAGGGGGTTTATACCGGGGAGCTGTTTTTT
TRBV18	-	-	TRBJ1-1	CASSPPASSEAFF	TGTGCCAGCTCACCACCTGCGTCGTCTGAAGCTTTCTTT
TRBV5-1	-	-	TRBJ1-2	CASSLLGTPTTEGYGYTF	TGCGCCAGCAGCTTGCTCGGGACCCCAACGACAGAGGGCTATGGCTACACCTTC
TRBV6-1	TRBD1	-	TRBJ1-6	CASSPTGGGSPLHF	TGTGCCAGCAGTCCGACAGGGGGCGGTTCACCCCTCCACTTT
TRBV28	-	-	TRBJ2-7	CASATALGRIYEQYF	TGTGCCAGCGCGACGGCCCTCGGAAGAATCTACGAGCAGTACTTC
TRBV4-1	-	-	TRBJ1-2	CASRPRDGGLHNYGYTF	TGCGCCAGCAGACCCCGGGACGGTGGCCTTCATAACTATGGCTACACCTTC
TRBV7-9	-	-	TRBJ2-3	CASSTLRSSTDTQYF	TGTGCCAGCAGCACCCTAAGGTCCAGCACAGATACGCAGTATTTT
TRBV7-2	TRBD1	-	TRBJ1-2	CASSSPRQGGNYGYTF	TGTGCCAGCAGCTCACCAAGACAGGGAGGCAACTATGGCTACACCTTC
TRBV9	-	-	TRBJ1-6	CASSVWGNSPLHF	TGTGCCAGCAGCGTTTGGGGAAATTCACCCCTCCACTTT
TRBV11-2	-	-	TRBJ1-2	CASSPGQNYGYTF	TGTGCCAGCAGCCCCGGACAGAACTATGGCTACACCTTC
TRBV6-6	-	-	TRBJ2-5	CASSYSGSQETQYF	TGTGCCAGCAGTTACTCGGGGTCCCAAGAGACCCAGTACTTC
TRBV28	-	-	TRBJ1-2	CATGVAGVMKGYTF	TGTGCCACAGGCGTGGCAGGGGTTATGAAGGGCTACACCTTC
TRBV19	-	-	TRBJ2-7	CASSMVGGSYGQYF	TGTGCCAGTAGTATGGTCGGAGGCTCCTACGGGCAGTACTTC
TRBV11-2	-	-	TRBJ2-1	CASSFDTSYNEQFF	TGTGCCAGCAGCTTTGACACTTCCTACAATGAGCAGTTCTTC
TRBV13	-	-	TRBJ2-2	CASSLGGTGELFF	TGTGCCAGCAGCTTAGGAGGGACCGGGGAGCTGTTTTTT
TRBV4-2	-	-	TRBJ1-4	CASSQDGGTNEKLFF	TGTGCCAGCAGCCAAGATGGGGGCACTAATGAAAAACTGTTTTTT
TRBV5-1	-	-	TRBJ1-1	CASSLGQVNTEAFF	TGCGCCAGCAGCTTGGGACAGGTGAACACTGAAGCTTTCTTT
TRBV27	-	-	TRBJ2-1	CASSYPLAGSNEQFF	TGTGCCAGCAGTTACCCCTTAGCAGGGAGTAATGAGCAGTTCTTC
TRBV6-5	TRBD2	-	TRBJ2-5	CASGGGGVQETQYF	TGTGCCAGCGGAGGCGGGGGGGTCCAAGAGACCCAGTACTTC
TRBV6-1	-	-	TRBJ1-1	CASSVQGTTEAFF	TGTGCCAGCAGTGTTCAGGGGACCACTGAAGCTTTCTTT
TRBV6-6	-	-	TRBJ1-5	CASSYTEFNQPQHF	TGTGCCAGCAGTTATACGGAGTTTAATCAGCCCCAGCATTTT
TRBV7-8	TRBD2	-	TRBJ2-3	CASSPRLAGGATDTQYF	TGTGCCAGCAGCCCAAGACTAGCGGGGGGGGCCACAGATACGCAGTATTTT
TRBV7-2	-	-	TRBJ2-1	CASSKSLLSSYNEQFF	TGTGCCAGCAGCAAGAGCCTACTCAGCTCCTACAATGAGCAGTTCTTC
TRBV20-1	-	-	TRBJ2-5	CSPQFQETQYF	TGCAGCCCACAGTTCCAAGAGACCCAGTACTTC
TRBV5-1	-	-	TRBJ2-7	CASSEQGTSLRVQYF	TGCGCCAGCAGCGAACAGGGTACTTCCTTACGCGTGCAGTACTTC
TRBV28	-	-	TRBJ2-3	CASSLRVQYTDTQYF	TGTGCCAGCAGTTTAAGGGTGCAGTACACAGATACGCAGTATTTT
TRBV28	TRBD1	-	TRBJ1-1	CASRSRGVMNTEAFF	TGTGCCAGCAGGTCCAGGGGGGTGATGAACACTGAAGCTTTCTTT
TRBV7-9	-	-	TRBJ2-7	CASSLGPSIEQYF	TGTGCCAGCAGCTTAGGCCCGAGTATCGAGCAGTACTTC